The entry that follows covers one T cell receptor beta chain sequence. The sample belongs to a study of T cells in tumors after PD-1 blockade. There are 18 residues in the CDR3. Germline CDR1 reads KGHSH; CDR2 reads LQKENI. Trimming took 2 bases from V and 0 from J, leaving 16 bases between them. Here immunoSEQ multiplex PCR was the method, and the copy in TCRdb shows in-frame clones only, minus some. In the table there are around 14,000 clones, around two thirds of which are singletons. The specimen was tumor tissue, collected after anti-PD-1 treatment. V gene TRBV18 combines with J gene TRBJ1-4; D possibly corresponds to TRBD1 (5 bases). The receptor was isolated from a human donor with cutaneous squamous cell carcinoma. For the CDR3, the DNA is TGTGCCAGCTCACCAAGTAGGGGATCGGTATCAACTAATGAAAAACTGTTTTTT. Translation gives CASSPSRGSVSTNEKLFF.